This entry describes one TCR beta chain. Antigen unknown. Quantitative 5'-RACE with molecular barcodes generated TCR beta libraries. TCRdb reprocessed the 5' RACE reads via MiXCR and lists one record per CDR3 protein. Of 150,000 to 200,000 distinct CDR3 sequences in the sample, around a third were seen once. Germline CDR1 and CDR2: SGHVS and FQNEAQ. V lost 5 bases and J 0 bases, leaving 13 bases between the germline ends. CDR3 length: 15 residues. The data are from a study of CD8 T cells in ankylosing spondylitis. Study-wide findings and caveats: Previous work reported some of these motif variants in the synovial fluid and blood of reactive arthritis.

This sequence was found in a male donor with ankylosing spondylitis. This chain uses TRBV7-8 with TRBJ1-2; D is possibly TRBD1 (5 bases). Sequencing input: synovial fluid, either unsorted or a sorted T cell fraction (not recorded which). The CDR3 nucleotides are TGTGCCAGCAGCATTAGCCAGGGAGCTAACTATGGCTACACCTTC. This gives the protein CASSISQGANYGYTF.